The 10 T cell receptor beta chains presented below share a single source sample, sequenced in a study of PD-L1 blockade in urothelial cancer. Time point reported: peripheral blood 6 weeks after treatment start. Data came from immunoSEQ multiplex PCR; TCRdb stores just in-frame clones and leaves some out. The table has around 30,000 clones, approximately 80% seen once; the top ten hold approximately 3%. Sequencing was performed on PBMCs, taken around atezolizumab (anti-PD-L1) treatment. These receptors were taken from a man in his 70s with urothelial cancer.

CDR3 sequence reads: CASSQDSRGDTQYF. The CDR3 DNA is TGCGCCAGCAGCCAAGATAGCAGGGGAGATACGCAGTATTTT. The chain combines TRBV4-3 with TRBJ2-3; tentatively, D is TRBD1 (6 bases). Germline CDR1 reads LGHNA; CDR2 reads YSLEER. V was trimmed by 0 bases and J by 5 bases, leaving 9 bases between them. This CDR3 spans 14 amino acids.

The chain employs TRBV5-1 and TRBJ1-2; D gene unclear. Germline CDR1 SGHRS, CDR2 YFSETQ. Trimming took off 1 base at V and 8 bases at J, with 9 bases between the two ends. The CDR3 loop spans 12 amino acids. In DNA form, the CDR3 reads TGCGCCAGCAGCTTGCCGGAGGACGGCTACACCTTC. The encoded protein is CASSLPEDGYTF.

The rearrangement joins TRBV21-1 to TRBJ1-2. TRBV21-1 is assigned pseudogene status. The CDR3 sequence is 9 residues long. CDR3 nucleotides: TGTGCCAGCACGGGGGAGGGCCTCTTC. Translating it yields CASTGEGLF.

The V and J genes are TRBV7-3 and TRBJ1-1; TRBD1 agrees at 9 bases. CDR3 length: 14 amino acids. V shed 5 bases and J 3 bases; nucleotides not matched to a gene: 4. Per the germline V gene, CDR1 is SGHTA and CDR2 is FQGTGA. The CDR3 reads CASSGTGYDTEAFF. Written as DNA, the CDR3 is TGTGCCAGCAGCGGGACAGGGTACGACACTGAAGCTTTCTTT.

This rearrangement joins TRBV5-1 to TRBJ2-7, with 11 bases fitting TRBD2. V was clipped by 2 bases and J by 4 bases; unmatched bases: 11. The CDR3 runs to 17 residues. Germline values: CDR1 SGHRS, CDR2 YFSETQ. The CDR3 coding sequence is TGCGCCAGCAGCTTCTCTACTAGCGGGAGTGCTCAGTACGAGCAGTACTTC. Translation: CASSFSTSGSAQYEQYF.

V is TRBV10-3 and J is TRBJ2-5, with D possibly being TRBD1 (5 bases). Germline assignment: CDR1 ENHRY and CDR2 SYGVKD. The CDR3 has 13 residues. V gave up 0 bases and J gave up 4 bases, with 6 bases separating them. The CDR3 here is CAISESQGETQYF. The CDR3 DNA is TGTGCCATCAGTGAGTCGCAGGGAGAGACCCAGTACTTC.

A single count supports this clone. This chain connects TRBV4-1 to TRBJ1-2; D unresolved. Trimming took off 5 bases at V and 2 bases at J, with 15 bases between the two ends. This CDR3 region has 15 residues. Germline CDR1 and CDR2: MGHRA and YSYEKL. The CDR3 DNA is TGCGCCAGCAGCTCTCGATCGGCGGAGAACTATGGCTACACCTTC. The encoded protein is CASSSRSAENYGYTF.

V and J are TRBV14 and TRBJ1-2; 8 bases match TRBD1. The CDR3 has 15 amino acids. Per germline, CDR1 SGHDN and CDR2 FVKESK. V was pared by 6 bases and J by 4 bases, with 10 bases of the junction left unmatched. As DNA, the CDR3 is TGTGCCAGCAGACCTACAGGGGGTCTGGGCTATGGCTACACCTTC. Its protein product is CASRPTGGLGYGYTF. Together with reference TRBV14 and TRBJ1-2, the CDR3 gives the full variable domain: EAGVTQFPSHSVIEKGQTVTLRCDPISGHDNLYWYRRVMGKEIKFLLHFVKESKQDESGMPNNRFLAERTGGTYSTLKVQPAELEDSGVYFCASRPTGGLGYGYTFGSGTRLTVV.

There are a few counts of this clone. This CDR3 is also generated by other DNA sequences in the sample. The chain is built from TRBV7-2 and TRBJ2-5; D is perhaps TRBD2 (6 bases). Per germline, CDR1 SGHTA and CDR2 FQGNSA. V was trimmed by 1 base and J by 5 bases, leaving 11 bases between them. The CDR3 is 14 residues long. The CDR3 coding sequence is TGTGCCAGCAGCTTAGGTGGAGGGGTGGAGACCCAGTACTTC. Protein product: CASSLGGGVETQYF.

This rearrangement joins TRBV19 to TRBJ2-6, with D possibly being TRBD1 (6 bases). V was cut by 9 bases and J by 2 bases, with 14 bases left in between. CDR3 length: 15 amino acids. Germline V gives CDR1 LNHDA, CDR2 SQIVND (reference sequence). CDR3 in DNA: TGTGCCAGCTTAACCGGGACAACTGGGGCCAACGTCCTGACTTTC. It codes for CASLTGTTGANVLTF.